This T cell receptor (beta chain) emerged from a study of Ad26.COV2.S vaccination and SARS-CoV-2 variants. For the study at large: Once or twice, 56 days apart, Ad26.COV2.S was delivered intramuscularly. Study-wide points: Similar non-spike TCR breadth was seen in vaccine and placebo recipients.

About this clone: Antigen: not known.

TCRdb's copy holds only in-frame clones and misses some; the assay was immunoSEQ multiplex PCR. This sample has under 550,000 clones, with over 75% found just once. Treatment described: around 19 received Ad26.COV2.S at low or high dose, single or two shots; 5 received placebo; per-sample allocation not given. Sampling took place 63 days after the first vaccine or placebo injection. Cohort 1b enrolled adults aged 18-55 years in Boston. The ends were cut back, 1 base at V and 4 bases at J, with 10 bases in the middle. This CDR3 is 14 amino acids long. The germline gives CDR1 SEHNR, CDR2 FQNEAQ (reference sequence).

The sequence was collected from a person between 18 and 65 years old who received the Ad26.COV2.S COVID-19 vaccine or a placebo. The V call is TRBV7-9, the J call TRBJ1-2, with no clear D. The source was peripheral blood, collected in a trial of Ad26.COV2.S vaccine versus placebo. The CDR3 region has the DNA TGTGCCAGCAGCTTAGGGGTTGGCCGCTATGGCTACACCTTC. It codes for CASSLGVGRYGYTF.